Presented here are 11 T cell receptor beta chains from one specimen sequenced in a study of regulatory T cells in long-lasting Graves disease. Stated time point: newly diagnosed GD, antithyroid drugs for less than 3 months. Making the TCR library involved RNA that had been extracted from PBMCs. CDR3 regions were amplified by Arm-PCR using iRepertoire HTBI primers to build TCR beta libraries. TCRdb re-called the multiplex PCR reads with MiXCR, one entry per CDR3 protein. The table includes under 300,000 distinct CDR3 sequences, around 20% detected once. The sequences come from peripheral blood mononuclear cells (PBMCs), collected at new diagnosis, from a patient treated with antithyroid drugs. Receptors were obtained from a female donor with Graves disease.

In this sample, this clonotype turned up many times. The junction differs from germline at one of its ends, possibly a read error. This rearrangement joins TRBV12-3 or TRBV12-4 to TRBJ2-5; TRBD1 agrees at 10 bases. The CDR3 spans 13 residues. CDR3 nucleotide sequence: TGTGCCAGCAGTCCGGGACAGGGGCGCCGTGCGGGCTTC. Its protein is CASSPGQGRRAGF.

This clonotype has ten or more counts. The rearrangement links TRBV5-6 to TRBJ2-3; D ambiguous. V was clipped by 2 bases and J by 2 bases, with 9 bases between them. This CDR3 comprises 14 residues. Germline CDR1 SGHDT, CDR2 YYEEEE. CDR3 nucleotides: TGTGCCAGCAGCTTTGGCAGGAACACAGATACGCAGTATTTT. The encoded protein is CASSFGRNTDTQYF.

J is TRBJ1-1 and V is TRBV6-1; D is unresolved. The V end was cut by 6 bases, the J end by 4 bases, with 12 bases between. Germline V gene data show CDR1 as MNHNS and CDR2 as SASEGT. CDR3 size: 13 residues. CDR3 DNA: TGTGCCAGCAGGCAAGGGTCGAGCACTGAAGCTTTCTTT. Its protein is CASRQGSSTEAFF.

The chain uses TRBV11-2 and TRBJ1-1; possible D gene TRBD1, 5 bases. The CDR3 is made up of 15 amino acids. Germline V gene data show CDR1 as SGHAT and CDR2 as FQNNGV. Between the trimmed V and J ends, which lost 6 bases and 5 bases, there was a span of 19 bases. Here the CDR3 DNA reads TGTGCCAGCAGGTCCCCCCGCCAGGGCGGGACTGAAGCTTTCTTT. It translates to CASRSPRQGGTEAFF. Filled out from reference TRBV11-2 and TRBJ1-1, the complete variable domain reads EAGVAQSPRYKIIEKRQSVAFWCNPISGHATLYWYQQILGQGPKLLIQFQNNGVVDDSQLPKDRFSAERLKGVDSTLKIQPAKLEDSAVYLCASRSPRQGGTEAFFGQGTRLTVV.

This clonotype was counted ten times or more. The V call is TRBV20-1, the J call TRBJ2-5; 8 bases match TRBD2. Germline assignment: CDR1 DFQATT and CDR2 SNEGSKA (reference sequence). V was pared by 7 bases and J by 5 bases, with 6 bases of the junction left unmatched. This CDR3 region has 12 residues. CDR3 loop: CSGSGSGETQYF. CDR3 coding DNA: TGCAGTGGAAGCGGGAGTGGGGAGACCCAGTACTTC.

This clonotype has ten or more counts. This chain links TRBV7-3 with TRBJ2-3; D unresolved. Germline CDR1 SGHTA, CDR2 FQGTGA. The V gene lost 5 bases and the J gene lost 4 bases, with 16 bases spanning the gap. There are 15 residues in the CDR3. CDR3 coding DNA: TGTGCCAGCAGCACAATGGGTGGGCCCGCAGATACGCAGTATTTT. Translation: CASSTMGGPADTQYF.

This chain uses TRBV6-1 with TRBJ2-2; a possible D gene is TRBD2 (7 bases). The CDR3 spans 16 residues. Deletions cut 8 bases from V and 9 bases from J, with 25 bases between. Germline CDR1 is MNHNS and CDR2 is SASEGT. The CDR3 spells CASGKGGARKNRELFF. For the CDR3, the DNA is TGTGCCAGCGGAAAGGGGGGGGCGCGAAAAAACCGGGAGCTGTTTTTT.

In this sample, this clonotype turned up many times. The chain's CDR3 is CASSLVGSGSQTQYF. In DNA form, the CDR3 reads TGTGCCAGCAGCTTGGTTGGTAGCGGGAGTCAGACCCAGTACTTC. The V gene is TRBV5-6, the J gene TRBJ2-5; 9 nucleotides line up with TRBD2. Germline CDR1 SGHDT, CDR2 YYEEEE. The CDR3 length is 15 residues. With V trimmed by 0 bases and J by 6 bases, 6 bases remained unmatched.

This clonotype was seen repeatedly, ten times or more. This chain connects TRBV29-1 to TRBJ2-5; 8 nucleotides agree with TRBD1. The V gene's germline CDR1 is SQVTM and CDR2 ANQGSEA. This CDR3 spans 16 amino acids. V trimming: 3 bases; J trimming: 5 bases; junction bases outside the gene matches: 14. The DNA for the CDR3 is TGCAGCGTTGATGGTCCTGGGCAGGGGGCATGGGAGACCCAGTACTTC. Translated, it gives CSVDGPGQGAWETQYF.

This clonotype was counted many times. The V gene is TRBV20-1, the J gene TRBJ1-1; D may be TRBD1 (5 bases). This CDR3 spans 13 amino acids. The V end was cut by 5 bases, the J end by 3 bases, with 13 bases between. CDR1 and CDR2 (germline): DFQATT, SNEGSKA (reference sequence). In DNA form, the CDR3 reads TGCAGTGCTCTTTACATGGGGGACACTGAAGCTTTCTTT. Protein sequence: CSALYMGDTEAFF.

In its sample, this clonotype was seen many times. The V gene is TRBV5-1, the J gene TRBJ2-7; 8 bases match TRBD1. The V gene end was trimmed by 2 bases and the J gene end by 4 bases; junction bases not matched to a gene: 5. Germline-derived CDR1 and CDR2 are SGHRS and YFSETQ. The CDR3 covers 14 residues. CDR3 sequence reads: CASSLQGGGYEQYF. The CDR3 region has the DNA TGCGCCAGCAGCTTACAGGGGGGCGGGTACGAGCAGTACTTC. Full variable domain (rest looked up from reference TRBV5-1 and TRBJ2-7): KAGVTQTPRYLIKTRGQQVTLSCSPISGHRSVSWYQQTPGQGLQFLFEYFSETQRNKGNFPGRFSGRQFSNSRSEMNVSTLELGDSALYLCASSLQGGGYEQYFGPGTRLTVT.